The entry below describes one T cell receptor beta chain. Its antigen is as yet unknown. Clones were sequenced by immunoSEQ multiplex PCR, and TCRdb holds only the in-frame ones, with some missing. The repertoire holds 50,000 to 60,000 clones, over 75% seen once, with more than 15% in the top ten. Trimming shortened V by 4 bases and J by 0 bases, and 14 bases separated the two germline ends. Germline V lookup: CDR1 SGDLS, CDR2 YYNGEE. The CDR3 consists of 16 residues. The data are from a study of identifying expanded T cells in peripheral blood. Whole-study results and caveats: Technical replicates showed roughly 1.2 changed clones; two weeks roughly 16; four weeks 19.

This chain connects TRBV9 to TRBJ1-3; TRBD1 is a possible D gene (5 bases). Sequences were obtained from blood. This clonotype originated in a person aged 18-69 years in good health. This chain's CDR3 is CASSSQGTSSGNTIYF. Written as DNA, the CDR3 is TGTGCCAGCAGCTCGCAGGGAACTAGCTCTGGAAACACCATATATTTT.